These 15 T cell receptor beta chains came from one sample sequenced in a study of T cell clonotyping in hematopoietic cell transplantation. Assay used: immunoSEQ multiplex PCR; TCRdb lists only in-frame clones, some missing. The table lists about 45,000 clones, 94% of them singletons. Sequencing used peripheral blood mononuclear cells. The source of these receptors is a woman in her forties or fifties in good health. Some clones in this sample may be carry-over from other donors' samples.

This clone was detected only a few times. The chain uses TRBV19 and TRBJ1-2; D is uncertain. This CDR3 has 14 residues. V dropped 3 bases and J dropped 2 bases, with 10 bases sitting between them. Germline CDR1 and CDR2: LNHDA and SQIVND (reference sequence). CDR3 nucleotide sequence: TGTGCCAGTAGTATGCGTCGCGAGAACTATGGCTACACCTTC. It yields the protein CASSMRRENYGYTF. The entire variable domain, with the rest obtained from reference TRBV19 and TRBJ1-2, is as follows: DGGITQSPKYLFRKEGQNVTLSCEQNLNHDAMYWYRQDPGQGLRLIYYSQIVNDFQKGDIAEGYSVSREKKESFPLTVTSAQKNPTAFYLCASSMRRENYGYTFGSGTRLTVV.

The V and J genes are TRBV27 and TRBJ2-2, with TRBD2 matching 7 bases. CDR1 and CDR2 from the germline V gene are MNHEY and SMNVEV (reference sequence). J was trimmed by 6 bases and V by 8 bases; bases with no gene match: 15. This CDR3 is built from 16 residues. The CDR3 reads CASRWEGREFAGELFF. DNA for the CDR3: TGTGCCAGCCGCTGGGAGGGCAGGGAGTTCGCCGGGGAGCTGTTTTTT.

The V gene is TRBV7-2, the J gene TRBJ2-7; D unclear. Trimming pared 3 bases from V and 6 bases from J, leaving 15 bases between. The CDR3 totals 14 residues. In germline, CDR1 is SGHTA, CDR2 FQGNSA. The CDR3 sequence: CASSFHLFPPEQYF. DNA for the CDR3: TGTGCCAGCAGCTTTCACCTCTTCCCTCCCGAGCAGTACTTC.

The chain recombines TRBV9 with TRBJ1-3; 9 nucleotides match TRBD1. V lost 4 bases and J lost 4; bases outside the gene matches: 6. CDR1 and CDR2 from the germline V gene are SGDLS and YYNGEE. This CDR3 has 15 amino acids. This CDR3 is CASSRDRGRGNTIYF. The CDR3 DNA is TGTGCCAGCAGCAGAGACAGGGGGAGAGGAAACACCATATATTTT.

V is TRBV15 and J is TRBJ2-7; D remains ambiguous. Germline CDR1 and CDR2: LNHNV and YYDKDF (reference sequence). The CDR3 extends over 16 amino acids. Deletions cut 5 bases from V and 3 bases from J, with 20 bases between. The CDR3 reads CATSLRYGVEDYEQYF. The DNA of the CDR3 is TGTGCCACCAGCCTACGTTATGGTGTAGAGGACTACGAGCAGTACTTC.

V is TRBV11-1 and J is TRBJ2-5; D may be TRBD1 or TRBD2 (6 bases each). This CDR3 contains 15 residues. Deletions cut 5 bases from V and 3 bases from J, with 16 bases between. Germline CDR1 is SGHAT and CDR2 is FQDESV (reference sequence). The CDR3 DNA reads TGTGCCAGCAGCCCGTCCCGGGGGCAGAAAGAGACCCAGTACTTC. It translates to CASSPSRGQKETQYF.

This clone has only one observation. The chain is built from TRBV4-3 and TRBJ1-2, with D hard to call. This CDR3 has 15 amino acids. The ends were cut back, 0 bases at V and 0 bases at J, with 8 bases in the middle. Germline CDR1 and CDR2: LGHNA and YSLEER. The DNA of the CDR3 is TGCGCCAGCAGCCAAGATCTGAGTTCTAACTATGGCTACACCTTC. This translates into CASSQDLSSNYGYTF.

The chain links TRBV19 to TRBJ1-5, with D perhaps matching TRBD1 (5 bases). This CDR3 contains 15 residues. The V gene lost 9 bases and the J gene lost 3 bases, with 18 bases spanning the gap. Germline CDR1 LNHDA, CDR2 SQIVND (reference sequence). The CDR3 DNA reads as TGTGCCAGCGGTGGTCGGGGAGGGGTCAATCAGCCCCAGCATTTT. Protein: CASGGRGGVNQPQHF.

The CDR3 protein is CASSPEDVPGGELFF. Written as DNA, the CDR3 is TGTGCCAGCAGCCCCGAGGACGTCCCCGGCGGGGAGCTGTTTTTT. The gene calls are TRBV2 and TRBJ2-2; D unresolved. With 6 bases removed from V and 7 bases from J, the gap between germline ends came to 18 bases. CDR3 length: 15 amino acids. Germline V gene data show CDR1 as SNHLY and CDR2 as FYNNEI.

The chain uses TRBV5-1 and TRBJ2-7; D is uncertain. Trimming pared 4 bases from V and 0 bases from J, leaving 14 bases between. CDR3 length equals 15 residues. Germline values: CDR1 SGHRS, CDR2 YFSETQ. The CDR3 DNA is TGCGCCAGCAGCCCGGATCAGCCCCTCTCCTACGAGCAGTACTTC. It encodes CASSPDQPLSYEQYF.

The rearrangement links TRBV19 to TRBJ2-5; D uncertain. The CDR3 has 14 amino acids. V was trimmed by 5 bases and J by 5 bases, leaving 15 bases between them. Germline V lookup: CDR1 LNHDA, CDR2 SQIVND (reference sequence). CDR3 bases: TGTGCCAGTAGTCCTCCCCCCAGTCCGGAGACCCAGTACTTC. Its translation: CASSPPPSPETQYF. Using reference TRBV19 and TRBJ2-5 for the parts outside the CDR3, the full variable domain is DGGITQSPKYLFRKEGQNVTLSCEQNLNHDAMYWYRQDPGQGLRLIYYSQIVNDFQKGDIAEGYSVSREKKESFPLTVTSAQKNPTAFYLCASSPPPSPETQYFGPGTRLLVL.

V and J are TRBV27 and TRBJ1-1, with D hard to call. The germline CDR1 and CDR2 sequences are MNHEY and SMNVEV (reference sequence). CDR3 length equals 16 residues. V was pared by 0 bases and J by 1 base, with 12 bases between. The CDR3 loop is CASSLSFSLKNTEAFF. The CDR3, as DNA: TGTGCCAGCAGTTTATCGTTCAGTCTTAAGAACACTGAAGCTTTCTTT.

The gene calls are TRBV6-5 and TRBJ2-2, with a tentative D call TRBD1 (6 bases). Germline values: CDR1 MNHEY, CDR2 SVGAGI. This CDR3 is 14 amino acids long. Deletions cut 5 bases from V and 7 bases from J, with 14 bases between. CDR3 amino acids: CASSLQGRVGELFF. CDR3 DNA sequence: TGTGCCAGCAGTCTACAGGGTAGGGTCGGGGAGCTGTTTTTT.

The chain carries TRBV5-1 and TRBJ2-7; 9 nucleotides match TRBD1. Trimming at V came to 3 bases and at J to 10 bases, leaving 11 bases not matched to a gene. The CDR3 has 14 amino acids. In germline, CDR1 is SGHRS, CDR2 YFSETQ. CDR3 coding DNA: TGCGCCAGCAGCTCCCCGGGACAGGGCATCGGTCAGTACTTC. This codes for CASSSPGQGIGQYF.

This chain joins TRBV7-2 and TRBJ2-3; possibly TRBD2 for D (6 bases). Trimming stripped 5 bases from V and 3 bases from J, with 6 bases between. Germline loops: CDR1 SGHTA, CDR2 FQGNSA. The CDR3 consists of 12 residues. CDR3: CASSRETDTQYF. The DNA for the CDR3 is TGTGCCAGCAGCCGGGAGACAGATACGCAGTATTTT.